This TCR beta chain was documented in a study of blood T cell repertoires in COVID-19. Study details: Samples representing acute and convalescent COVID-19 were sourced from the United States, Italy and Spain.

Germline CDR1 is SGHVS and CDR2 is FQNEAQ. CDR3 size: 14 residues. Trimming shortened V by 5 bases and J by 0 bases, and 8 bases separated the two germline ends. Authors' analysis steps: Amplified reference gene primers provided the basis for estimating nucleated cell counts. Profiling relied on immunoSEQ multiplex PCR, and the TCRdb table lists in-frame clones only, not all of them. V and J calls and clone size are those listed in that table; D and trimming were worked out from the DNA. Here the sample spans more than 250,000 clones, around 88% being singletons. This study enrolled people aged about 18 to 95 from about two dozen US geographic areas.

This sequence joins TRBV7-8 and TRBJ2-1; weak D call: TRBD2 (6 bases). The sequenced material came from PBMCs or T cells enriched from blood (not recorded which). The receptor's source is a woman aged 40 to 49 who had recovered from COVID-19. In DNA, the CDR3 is TGTGCCAGCAGCGCCGGGAGCTCCTACAATGAGCAGTTCTTC. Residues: CASSAGSSYNEQFF.